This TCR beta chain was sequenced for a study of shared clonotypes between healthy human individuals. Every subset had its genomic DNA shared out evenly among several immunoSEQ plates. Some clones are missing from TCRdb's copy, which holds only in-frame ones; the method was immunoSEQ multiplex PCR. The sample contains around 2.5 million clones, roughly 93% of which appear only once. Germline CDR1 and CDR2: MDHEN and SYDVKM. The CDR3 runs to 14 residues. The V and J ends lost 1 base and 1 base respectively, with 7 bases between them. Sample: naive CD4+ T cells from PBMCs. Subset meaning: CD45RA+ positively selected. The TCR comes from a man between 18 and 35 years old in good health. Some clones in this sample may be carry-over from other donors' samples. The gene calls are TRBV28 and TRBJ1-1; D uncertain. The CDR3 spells CASSLYEANTEAFF. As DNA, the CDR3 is TGTGCCAGCAGTTTATATGAGGCGAACACTGAAGCTTTCTTT.